This T cell receptor beta chain was recorded in a study of blood T cell repertoires in COVID-19. Measured with immunoSEQ multiplex PCR; TCRdb has only the in-frame clones, and not every one. The sample contains tens of thousands of clones, around 83% of which appear only once. This clone appeared a single time. The CDR3 runs to 13 residues. V dropped 0 bases and J dropped 5 bases, with 8 bases sitting between them. What was sequenced was peripheral blood. This rearrangement joins TRBV12-3 or TRBV12-4 to TRBJ2-7; possibly TRBD2 for D (7 bases). This receptor was obtained from a man aged 45 to 65 with active COVID-19. CDR3 in DNA: TGTGCCAGCAGTTTAGCGGGGGGGCACGAGCAGTACTTC. The encoded protein is CASSLAGGHEQYF.